What follows are 32 T cell receptor beta chains derived from one specimen sequenced in a study of T cells after yellow fever vaccination. A single record per CDR3 protein comes from TCRdb applying MiXCR to the 5' RACE reads. The sample lists 200,000 to 250,000 distinct CDR3 sequences, 6.5% to 8.5% seen once, with about 0.85% in the top ten. This specimen was CD4+ T cells sorted from PBMCs, taken 15 days after the yellow fever booster vaccination. Receptor source: a man between 25 and 39 years old who received the YFV17D yellow fever vaccine.

The rearrangement links TRBV6-6 to TRBJ2-1; D is undetermined. Germline V gene lookup returns CDR1 MNHNY and CDR2 SVGAGI (reference sequence). This CDR3 has 13 residues. Trimming stripped 11 bases from V and 0 bases from J, with 11 bases between. CDR3 residues: CAGSESSYNEQFF. In nucleotides, the CDR3 is TGTGCCGGATCTGAAAGCTCCTACAATGAGCAGTTCTTC.

Many counts were recorded for this clonotype. V gene TRBV20-1 combines with J gene TRBJ2-1, with 8 bases matching TRBD1. The V gene's germline CDR1 is DFQATT and CDR2 SNEGSKA (reference sequence). With V trimmed by 3 bases and J by 4 bases, 2 bases remained unmatched. The CDR3 runs to 13 residues. The CDR3 DNA reads TGCAGTGCTAGGGACAGGGATTACAATGAGCAGTTCTTC. This encodes CSARDRDYNEQFF.

This chain uses TRBV7-2 with TRBJ2-7, with D unresolved. This CDR3 comprises 12 residues. Per germline, CDR1 SGHTA and CDR2 FQGNSA. V dropped 5 bases and J dropped 3 bases, with 8 bases sitting between them. CDR3 sequence: CASSPRYYEQYF. In DNA form, the CDR3 reads TGTGCCAGCAGCCCGAGATACTACGAGCAGTACTTC.

The V gene is TRBV10-2, the J gene TRBJ1-2; D is undetermined. Trimming shortened V by 3 bases and J by 8 bases, and 16 bases separated the two germline ends. The CDR3 runs to 14 residues. Germline values: CDR1 WSHSY, CDR2 SAAADI. The CDR3 sequence is CASSELGKAGGYTF. As DNA, the CDR3 is TGCGCCAGCAGTGAACTGGGGAAGGCAGGAGGCTACACCTTC.

A few counts support this clonotype. This chain connects TRBV29-1 to TRBJ2-5, with D possibly TRBD2 on 5 matching bases. The V gene's germline CDR1 is SQVTM and CDR2 ANQGSEA. Trimming removed 7 bases at V and 14 bases at J, with 17 bases between. This CDR3 has 10 amino acids. The CDR3 region has the DNA TGCAGCGCCGGATGGACTTACTTTTACTTC. It codes for CSAGWTYFYF.

There are a few counts of this clonotype. The chain uses TRBV6-2 or TRBV6-3 and TRBJ1-5; D perhaps matches TRBD1 (5 bases). Between the trimmed V and J ends, which lost 2 bases and 11 bases, there was a span of 22 bases. Germline lookup yields CDR1 MNHEY and CDR2 SVGEGT. The CDR3 spans 16 residues. This CDR3 reads CASSYLSMGPTTAQHF. The CDR3 bases are TGTGCCAGCAGTTACCTGAGCATGGGACCCACCACGGCCCAGCATTTT.

In this sample, this clonotype turned up a few times. This chain uses TRBV6-5 with TRBJ1-2; tentatively, D is TRBD1 (5 bases). CDR3 length: 11 residues. V lost 6 bases and J 9 bases, leaving 11 bases between the germline ends. CDR1 is MNHEY and CDR2 is SVGAGI in the germline V gene. The CDR3 sequence: CASSTRDSYTF. The CDR3, as DNA: TGTGCCAGCAGCACCAGGGATAGCTACACCTTC.

This clonotype was counted ten times or more. The V call is TRBV3-1, the J call TRBJ1-1, with a weak D call TRBD1 (6 bases). The germline gives CDR1 LGHDT, CDR2 YNNKEL (reference sequence). V was clipped by 8 bases and J by 1 base, with 14 bases between them. This CDR3 region has 14 residues. CDR3 nucleotide sequence: TGTGCCAGCGCTGGCGGACAGAAGAACACTGAAGCTTTCTTT. Translating it yields CASAGGQKNTEAFF.

This clonotype was detected ten times or more. This rearrangement joins TRBV20-1 to TRBJ2-1; 11 nucleotides agree with TRBD2. The V and J ends lost 5 bases and 7 bases, in that order; junction bases with no gene match: 7. Germline CDR1 and CDR2: DFQATT and SNEGSKA (reference sequence). CDR3 length: 14 residues. DNA of the CDR3: TGCAGTGCTCCATTAGCGGGAGGGCGGAATGAGCAGTTCTTC. Protein product: CSAPLAGGRNEQFF.

This clonotype was observed a few times. The chain employs TRBV7-6 and TRBJ2-2, with 10 bases fitting TRBD2. Germline trimming cut 1 base from V and 7 bases from J; bases unmatched to any gene: 3. Germline loops: CDR1 SGHVS, CDR2 FNYEAQ. The CDR3 length is 15 residues. The CDR3 is CASSLEPSGSGELFF. The CDR3 DNA reads TGTGCCAGCAGCTTAGAGCCTAGCGGGAGCGGGGAGCTGTTTTTT.

The CDR3 nucleotides are TGCAGTGCTAGCGGGACAGGCAATCAGCCCCAGCATTTT. This codes for CSASGTGNQPQHF. The chain carries TRBV20-1 and TRBJ1-5, with TRBD1 matching over 7 bases. Germline lookup yields CDR1 DFQATT and CDR2 SNEGSKA (reference sequence). The CDR3 is made up of 13 amino acids. The V gene end was trimmed by 3 bases and the J gene end by 2 bases; junction bases not matched to a gene: 1.

The chain is built from TRBV6-1 and TRBJ1-3; D perhaps matches TRBD1 (5 bases). This CDR3 contains 13 residues. CDR1 and CDR2 from the germline V gene are MNHNS and SASEGT. V lost 6 bases to trimming and J lost 3 bases, with 9 bases between them. The CDR3 DNA is TGTGCCAGCAGAGAGGGGCTTGGAAACACCATATATTTT. This sequence encodes CASREGLGNTIYF.

This clonotype showed up many times. This chain joins TRBV5-1 and TRBJ2-5; either TRBD1 or TRBD2 may supply D (5 bases each). CDR1 and CDR2 from the germline V gene are SGHRS and YFSETQ. With 3 bases removed from V and 2 bases from J, the gap between germline ends came to 17 bases. This CDR3 region has 16 residues. The DNA for the CDR3 is TGCGCCAGCAGCTCTCGTCCCGTGGGACCTCAAGAGACCCAGTACTTC. Protein product: CASSSRPVGPQETQYF.

Ten or more counts support this clonotype. The chain recombines TRBV4-3 with TRBJ2-1; 9 bases line up with TRBD2. The CDR3 contains 18 residues. Per the germline V gene, CDR1 is LGHNA and CDR2 is YSLEER. The V segment lost 0 bases and the J segment 3 bases; nucleotides outside the gene matches: 9. CDR3 loop: CASSQDQMTSGNYNEQFF. CDR3 coding DNA: TGCGCCAGCAGCCAAGATCAGATGACTAGCGGAAACTACAATGAGCAGTTCTTC.

Many counts were recorded for this clonotype. The chain carries TRBV6-1 and TRBJ2-2, with D unclear. This CDR3 region has 13 residues. V lost 4 bases and J lost 13, with 16 bases in between. In germline, CDR1 is MNHNS, CDR2 SASEGT. CDR3 in DNA: TGTGCCAGCAGTGGGTGGGCCGAAAGCGCGCTGTTTTTT. Protein sequence: CASSGWAESALFF.

This clonotype was observed at least ten times. This chain links TRBV7-2 with TRBJ2-5; the match to TRBD1 covers 11 bases. CDR1 and CDR2 (germline): SGHTA, FQGNSA. J was trimmed by 3 bases and V by 4 bases; bases with no gene match: 10. The CDR3 runs 17 residues. CDR3 nucleotides: TGTGCCAGCAGCTCACGGACAGGGGGCATGGTCGAAGAGACCCAGTACTTC. Amino acid sequence: CASSSRTGGMVEETQYF.

The chain couples TRBV7-2 to TRBJ1-4, with D possibly matching TRBD1 (6 bases). CDR3 length: 13 amino acids. Germline CDR1 reads SGHTA; CDR2 reads FQGNSA. V was shortened by 6 bases and J by 6 bases, with 11 bases between the two germline ends. The CDR3 loop reads CASSLGGHEKLFF. In DNA form, the CDR3 reads TGTGCCAGCAGTCTCGGGGGGCATGAAAAACTGTTTTTT.

There are a few counts of this clonotype. The rearrangement uses TRBV20-1 and TRBJ2-5; D not certain. CDR3 length equals 13 residues. Between the trimmed V and J ends, which lost 3 bases and 5 bases, there was a span of 13 bases. Looked up from germline, CDR1 is DFQATT and CDR2 is SNEGSKA (reference sequence). CDR3 nucleotide sequence: TGCAGTGCTAGCAGTAGCCGGCGGGAGACCCAGTACTTC. Translated, it gives CSASSSRRETQYF.

This clonotype has more than one count but fewer than ten. The rearrangement uses TRBV20-1 and TRBJ2-7; D ambiguous. CDR1 and CDR2 from the germline V gene are DFQATT and SNEGSKA (reference sequence). V dropped 0 bases and J dropped 3 bases, with 18 bases sitting between them. This CDR3 spans 16 amino acids. CDR3 region: CSARDSGSGSGYEQYF. The CDR3 DNA reads TGCAGTGCTAGAGATTCAGGATCCGGAAGTGGCTACGAGCAGTACTTC.

The table lists this clonotype with a few counts. The chain carries TRBV27 and TRBJ2-7; 7 bases fit TRBD1. The CDR3 is 18 residues long. V shed 5 bases, J shed 6 bases, and the junction held 22 bases outside the gene matches. CDR1 is MNHEY, CDR2 SMNVEV, per germline (reference sequence). The DNA for the CDR3 is TGTGCCAGCAGTCCATACTTAGGGGCAGGGGGTATATCAGGCGAGCAGTACTTC. It specifies CASSPYLGAGGISGEQYF.

The chain combines TRBV6-5 with TRBJ2-5, with D tentatively TRBD1 (6 bases). This CDR3 spans 15 amino acids. Per the germline V gene, CDR1 is MNHEY and CDR2 is SVGAGI. V lost 2 bases to trimming and J lost 1 base, with 11 bases between them. The CDR3 DNA reads as TGTGCCAGCAGTTACCTGAGGACAGCCCAAGAGACCCAGTACTTC. This gives the protein CASSYLRTAQETQYF.

This clonotype was counted only a few times. This chain joins TRBV5-1 and TRBJ1-2; weak D call: TRBD1 (5 bases). Trimming removed 6 bases at V and 7 bases at J, with 10 bases between. CDR3 length: 11 amino acids. Per germline, CDR1 SGHRS and CDR2 YFSETQ. The CDR3 DNA reads TGCGCCAGCAAGGGGCCCGGTGGCTACACCTTC. Its protein is CASKGPGGYTF.

The sample holds many counts of this clonotype. V is TRBV15 and J is TRBJ2-3; D is ambiguous. Trimming removed 5 bases at V and 0 bases at J, with 9 bases between. Germline assignment: CDR1 LNHNV and CDR2 YYDKDF (reference sequence). The CDR3 has 14 residues. The CDR3 nucleotides read TGTGCCACCAGCGTACTACAAAGCACAGATACGCAGTATTTT. Residues: CATSVLQSTDTQYF. Variable domain in full (rest from reference TRBV15 and TRBJ2-3): DAMVIQNPRYQVTQFGKPVTLSCSQTLNHNVMYWYQQKSSQAPKLLFHYYDKDFNNEADTPDNFQSRRPNTSFCFLDIRSPGLGDTAMYLCATSVLQSTDTQYFGPGTRLTVL.

In its sample, this clonotype was seen a few times. This sequence joins TRBV20-1 and TRBJ2-7, with 13 bases lining up with TRBD2. The junction had 6 bases not matched to a gene; V was cut back by 0 bases and J by 4 bases. Germline CDR1 is DFQATT and CDR2 is SNEGSKA (reference sequence). This CDR3 comprises 16 residues. The CDR3 sequence is CSARDQGLAGPYEQYF. DNA of the CDR3: TGCAGTGCTAGAGATCAGGGACTAGCGGGGCCTTACGAGCAGTACTTC.

The chain carries TRBV5-4 and TRBJ2-1, with a tentative D call TRBD2 (6 bases). There are 17 residues in the CDR3. Trimming cost V 4 bases and J 0 bases, with 17 bases left between them. The germline V gene has CDR1 SGHNT and CDR2 YYREEE (reference sequence). CDR3 protein: CASSQRPRESSYNEQFF. CDR3 in DNA: TGTGCCAGCAGCCAACGACCACGGGAGAGCTCCTACAATGAGCAGTTCTTC.

This clonotype was observed a handful of times. The chain joins TRBV2 to TRBJ2-3; 7 nucleotides agree with TRBD1. The CDR3 length is 15 residues. Germline V gene data show CDR1 as SNHLY and CDR2 as FYNNEI. The J segment lost 6 bases and the V segment lost 4 bases, leaving 10 bases of the junction unmatched. CDR3 DNA sequence: TGTGCCAGCAGTGGAATGGACAGGTTGGAGGATACGCAGTATTTT. It specifies CASSGMDRLEDTQYF.

At least ten counts were recorded for this clonotype. The chain combines TRBV15 with TRBJ2-1; the D is unclear. Germline CDR1 is LNHNV and CDR2 is YYDKDF (reference sequence). Deletions cut 3 bases from V and 6 bases from J, with 12 bases between. The CDR3 has 14 amino acids. CDR3 in amino acids: CATSRDLTANEQFF. CDR3 bases: TGTGCCACCAGCAGGGATCTAACAGCCAATGAGCAGTTCTTC.

The gene calls are TRBV27 and TRBJ1-6; 7 bases map to TRBD1. CDR3 length: 17 residues. J lost 5 bases, V lost 7 bases, and 14 bases had no gene match. Germline CDR1 is MNHEY and CDR2 is SMNVEV (reference sequence). The CDR3 reads CASTKPPGQENNSPLHF. In DNA, the CDR3 is TGTGCCAGCACCAAACCCCCCGGACAGGAGAATAATTCACCCCTCCACTTT.

This clonotype was counted ten times or more. The V call is TRBV5-1, the J call TRBJ1-1; 7 bases line up with TRBD1. J gave up 1 base and V 6 bases, and 9 bases lay outside the gene matches. The CDR3 sequence is 15 residues long. In germline, CDR1 is SGHRS, CDR2 YFSETQ. The CDR3, as DNA: TGCGCCAGCACCCAGGGGGGACGGACGAACACTGAAGCTTTCTTT. It is translated as CASTQGGRTNTEAFF. Variable domain in full (rest from reference TRBV5-1 and TRBJ1-1): KAGVTQTPRYLIKTRGQQVTLSCSPISGHRSVSWYQQTPGQGLQFLFEYFSETQRNKGNFPGRFSGRQFSNSRSEMNVSTLELGDSALYLCASTQGGRTNTEAFFGQGTRLTVV.

The table lists this clonotype with a few counts. This rearrangement joins TRBV6-2 or TRBV6-3 to TRBJ2-5; D is unresolved. Per the germline V gene, CDR1 is MNHEY and CDR2 is SVGEGT. This CDR3 is built from 14 residues. The V gene lost 0 bases and the J gene lost 2 bases, with 7 bases spanning the gap. The chain's CDR3 is CASSYSRFQETQYF. As DNA, the CDR3 is TGTGCCAGCAGTTACTCGAGATTTCAAGAGACCCAGTACTTC.

The chain has TRBV20-1 and TRBJ2-5, with TRBD2 as a possible D gene (5 bases). Trimming cost V 6 bases and J 2 bases, with 13 bases left between them. Germline V gene sequence: CDR1 DFQATT, CDR2 SNEGSKA (reference sequence). The CDR3 is 13 amino acids. The CDR3 is CSAFRGGQETQYF. For the CDR3, the DNA is TGCAGTGCGTTCAGAGGAGGTCAAGAGACCCAGTACTTC.

This clonotype was seen a handful of times. The chain carries TRBV4-3 and TRBJ2-7; D uncertain. Trimming took off 4 bases at V and 2 bases at J, with 18 bases between the two ends. The germline CDR1 and CDR2 sequences are LGHNA and YSLEER. The CDR3 extends over 16 amino acids. The CDR3 here is CASSPGRQARPYEQYF. Written as DNA, the CDR3 is TGCGCCAGCAGCCCAGGCAGGCAGGCCCGCCCCTACGAGCAGTACTTC.